This T cell receptor beta chain was obtained from a study of blood T cell repertoires in COVID-19. About the research overall: Both acute and convalescent COVID-19 samples were obtained from the United States, Italy and Spain. T cells, B-cell-depleted T cells, or PBMCs supplied cDNA or gDNA.

In the original processing: Amplification with reference gene primers provided the estimates of nucleated cell counts. Only in-frame clones appear in the TCRdb table, and some are missing; sequencing was by immunoSEQ multiplex PCR. The DNA gave D and trimming, while V, J and clone size come from that table. This table holds roughly 200,000 clones, 90% to 95% found once. The V gene's germline CDR1 is MGHRA and CDR2 YSYEKL. The CDR3 is 18 residues long. V was clipped by 0 bases and J by 3 bases, with 19 bases between them. The TCR originated in a man aged 25-45 years with COVID-19, enrolled during active disease. The sequenced sample was peripheral blood. The chain combines TRBV4-1 with TRBJ2-3; D is possibly TRBD1 (6 bases). The CDR3 DNA is TGCGCCAGCAGCCAAGAACTCGGTACAGGGAGATCGACAGATACGCAGTATTTT. Translation gives CASSQELGTGRSTDTQYF.